This T cell receptor (beta chain) was recorded in a study of blood T cell repertoires in COVID-19 (dated by TCRdb to 2018 to 2020). As for the study more broadly: Collaborator samples came from the United States, Italy and Spain and covered acute and convalescent phases of COVID-19. The prospective study material was composed of cDNA or gDNA derived from T cells, B-cell-depleted T cells, or PBMCs. Subjects who had been exposed to COVID-19, were actively infected with it, or had recovered from it provided the deeply sampled blood TCRbeta repertoires that made up the dataset. A freely available public database, intended as a resource for researchers studying the immune response to SARS-CoV-2, is where the repertoires were released. The samples were drawn from the first 160 participants of the ongoing ImmuneRACE study and from 1,254 subjects provided by 6 global collaborators. Nearly every sample came with metadata listing a de-identified subject ID, COVID-19 status, age in years and sex. Where available, HLA class I and class II types were obtained from metadata supplied by the sample provider rather than from assay-based typing.

Each collaborating institution followed its own protocols to collect whole blood in K2EDTA tubes. For TCRbeta analysis, collaborators shipped samples in one of three forms: frozen whole blood, isolated PBMCs, or DNA extracted from either of those sample types. TCRbeta CDR3 regions were amplified from genomic DNA using the immunoSEQ Assay, a bias-controlled multiplex PCR. On the authors' methods: The number of nucleated cells in each sample was estimated from the amplification of reference gene primers within the assay. To quantify the absolute abundance of each unique TCRbeta CDR3 rearrangement, sequence reads were collapsed and filtered. For each sample, productive Simpson clonality was calculated as the square root of Simpson's diversity index over productive rearrangements. TCRdb obtained this table from immuneACCESS and retained in-frame rearrangements with V and J assigned. These tables miss some clones; where compared with another copy, unresolved V genes account for less than half of the shortfall, and the remainder is unexplained. That table gives V, J and clone size, and the DNA gave D and trimming. The sample profile shows approximately 240,000 clones; over 80% of them were found once. Clones ranked in the top ten supply just under 6.5% of the sample.

Relative to germline, V is missing 8 bases and J is missing 1 base, with 7 bases of the junction outside any gene match. CDR1 and CDR2 were assigned from the germline V gene as KGHSH and LQKENI. Its CDR3 holds 15 amino acids, cysteine through phenylalanine. Kept here is only the CDR3 DNA, which spans 45 bases and is read in frame from base 1. Beyond this particular receptor, the publication reports: The quantity of clinical and demographic metadata differed by source and by participant and was supplied without curation.

Remarks on this clone: There is no known antigen for this receptor. Per-base qualities were not stored, and no clone one base away is much larger.

This sequence was found in a woman aged 55-69 years with active or convalescent COVID-19. The sample taken for sequencing was peripheral blood. The rearranged segments are TRBV18 and TRBJ1-5, with TRBD1 matching 8 junction bases. The DNA sequence is given as TGTGCCAGCACCAGGGGGCGCGGAAGCAATCAGCCCCAGCATTTT. This codes for CASTRGRGSNQPQHF.